Each of the 22 T cell receptor beta chains below was sequenced from the same sample in a study of blood T cell repertoires in COVID-19. Only in-frame clones appear in the TCRdb table, and some are missing; sequencing was by immunoSEQ multiplex PCR. The data show some 530,000 clones, 80% to 90% seen once. The sequencing input was PBMCs or T cells enriched from blood (not recorded which). Receptor source: a woman aged 60 to 75 who had recovered from COVID-19.

The chain joins TRBV5-1 to TRBJ1-2, with 10 bases that match TRBD1. The CDR3 covers 13 residues. Per the germline V gene, CDR1 is SGHRS and CDR2 is YFSETQ. J was trimmed by 6 bases and V by 3 bases; bases with no gene match: 2. This chain's CDR3 is CASSSGTGDGYTF. The CDR3 nucleotides are TGCGCCAGCAGCTCAGGGACAGGGGATGGCTACACCTTC.

The rearrangement uses TRBV6-5 and TRBJ1-5, with D maybe TRBD1 (6 bases). This CDR3 has 15 residues. V lost 0 bases and J 3 bases, leaving 9 bases between the germline ends. Germline V gene lookup returns CDR1 MNHEY and CDR2 SVGAGI. CDR3 DNA: TGTGCCAGCAGTTACTCGGGGGCCTTCAATCAGCCCCAGCATTTT. This gives the protein CASSYSGAFNQPQHF.

The CDR3 sequence is CASRGGVTTGELFF. CDR3 coding DNA: TGTGCCAGCCGAGGAGGGGTGACCACCGGGGAGCTGTTTTTT. V and J are TRBV6-5 and TRBJ2-2; maybe TRBD2 (6 bases). Trimming stripped 8 bases from V and 4 bases from J, with 14 bases between. The CDR3 is 14 amino acids. In germline, CDR1 is MNHEY, CDR2 SVGAGI.

The rearrangement links TRBV3-1 (or the pseudogene TRBV3-2) to TRBJ1-4, with D perhaps TRBD1 (5 bases). The CDR3 extends over 15 amino acids. Per the germline V gene, CDR1 is LGHDT and CDR2 is YNNKEL (reference sequence). V lost 3 bases and J lost 8, with 16 bases in between. CDR3 sequence reads: CASSHPAGPFEKLFF. The CDR3 DNA reads TGTGCCAGCAGCCACCCCGCAGGGCCCTTCGAAAAACTGTTTTTT.

The genes are TRBV23-1 and TRBJ2-3; 8 nucleotides line up with TRBD1. TRBV23-1 belongs to the ORF category, with a function that is uncertain. The V segment lost 4 bases and the J segment 4 bases; nucleotides outside the gene matches: 7. The CDR3 length is 15 residues. Here the CDR3 reads CASSPRGREPDTQYF. In nucleotides, the CDR3 is TGCGCCAGCAGTCCCAGGGGGCGCGAACCAGATACGCAGTATTTT.

This rearrangement joins TRBV7-8 to TRBJ1-2; D might be TRBD1 (6 bases). Germline loops: CDR1 SGHVS, CDR2 FQNEAQ. CDR3 length equals 16 residues. Trimming removed 1 base at V and 2 bases at J, with 14 bases between. The CDR3 is CASSLDRGGSNYGYTF. CDR3 nucleotide sequence: TGTGCCAGCAGCTTAGATCGCGGGGGCTCCAACTATGGCTACACCTTC. Combining the CDR3 with reference TRBV7-8 and TRBJ1-2 gives the whole variable domain GAGVSQSPRYKVAKRGQDVALRCDPISGHVSLFWYQQALGQGPEFLTYFQNEAQLDKSGLPSDRFFAERPEGSVSTLKIQRTQQEDSAVYLCASSLDRGGSNYGYTFGSGTRLTVV.

The J gene is TRBJ2-2, the V gene TRBV9; D gene uncertain. Germline V gene data show CDR1 as SGDLS and CDR2 as YYNGEE. This CDR3 comprises 11 residues. Trimming pared 6 bases from V and 5 bases from J, leaving 5 bases between. The CDR3 nucleotides read TGTGCCAGCACCTTAACCGGGGAGCTGTTTTTT. Translating it yields CASTLTGELFF.

The chain joins TRBV24-1 to TRBJ2-3; weak D call: TRBD1 (5 bases). Germline loops: CDR1 KGHDR, CDR2 SFDVKD. CDR3 length: 14 residues. Trimming cost V 2 bases and J 7 bases, with 12 bases left between them. The CDR3 is CATSDYAGSNTQYF. For the CDR3, the DNA is TGTGCCACCAGTGATTATGCAGGGTCAAATACGCAGTATTTT.

The chain recombines TRBV12-3 or TRBV12-4 with TRBJ2-3, with D maybe TRBD1 (6 bases). The CDR3 spans 13 residues. The CDR3 region is CAAGRGFTDTQYF. CDR3 sequence (DNA): TGTGCGGCGGGCAGGGGTTTCACAGATACGCAGTATTTT.

This clone was detected a few times. For the CDR3, the DNA is TGCGCCAGCAGCCAAGATGGGCCCTCAGGGGGAGGTACTGAAGCTTTCTTT. This translates into CASSQDGPSGGGTEAFF. V and J are TRBV4-1 and TRBJ1-1; TRBD1 agrees at 7 bases. The germline V gene encodes CDR1 MGHRA and CDR2 YSYEKL. Trimming took 0 bases from V and 5 from J; bases not matched to a gene: 12. This CDR3 region has 17 residues.

This chain links TRBV7-2 with TRBJ1-2, with 8 nucleotides matching TRBD1. The CDR3 runs 14 residues. CDR1 is SGHTA, CDR2 FQGNSA, per germline. The trim removed 4 bases at V and 5 bases at J, leaving 6 bases unmatched. CDR3 amino acids: CASSSGYRGYGYTF. In DNA form, the CDR3 reads TGTGCCAGCAGCTCCGGTTACAGGGGGTATGGCTACACCTTC. The full variable domain, rest sourced from reference TRBV7-2 and TRBJ1-2, is GAGVSQSPSNKVTEKGKDVELRCDPISGHTALYWYRQSLGQGLEFLIYFQGNSAPDKSGLPSDRFSAERTGGSVSTLTIQRTQQEDSAVYLCASSSGYRGYGYTFGSGTRLTVV.

Here the CDR3 reads CASRTSSSTGELFF. The CDR3 DNA sequence: TGCGCCAGCCGGACTAGCTCGAGCACCGGGGAGCTGTTTTTT. V usage is TRBV5-1 and J usage is TRBJ2-2; TRBD2 aligns across 8 bases. The CDR3 is 14 amino acids. The germline CDR1 and CDR2 sequences are SGHRS and YFSETQ. J was trimmed by 4 bases and V by 7 bases; bases with no gene match: 6.

The CDR3 nucleotides are TGTGCCAGCAGTCCCCGGGGTCCAAATCAGCCCCAGCATTTT. Translated, it gives CASSPRGPNQPQHF. This chain uses TRBV6-5 with TRBJ1-5, with D unresolved. From germline, CDR1 is MNHEY and CDR2 SVGAGI. The CDR3 has 14 amino acids. Trimming left V 5 bases short and J 4 bases short, with 12 bases between.

The CDR3: CASSLPGGTEAFF. For the CDR3, the DNA is TGTGCCAGCAGCCTGCCGGGAGGCACTGAAGCTTTCTTT. The chain links TRBV11-2 to TRBJ1-1; D uncertain. The germline V gene has CDR1 SGHAT and CDR2 FQNNGV. Between the trimmed V and J ends, which lost 5 bases and 4 bases, there was a span of 11 bases. CDR3 length equals 13 residues.

The chain is built from TRBV3-1 (or the pseudogene TRBV3-2) and TRBJ1-2; 9 bases align to TRBD1. Trimming took 5 bases from V and 14 from J; bases not matched to a gene: 6. The germline gives CDR1 LGHDT, CDR2 YNNKEL (reference sequence). The CDR3 runs to 11 residues. The CDR3 protein is CASSSQGARTF. Written as DNA, the CDR3 is TGTGCCAGCAGCTCACAGGGGGCTAGGACCTTC.

This clone was detected only once. The chain links TRBV5-4 to TRBJ1-1; perhaps TRBD1 as D (6 bases). V lost 9 bases and J 7 bases, leaving 19 bases between the germline ends. Germline-derived CDR1 and CDR2 are SGHNT and YYREEE (reference sequence). The CDR3 contains 13 residues. The CDR3 coding sequence is TGTGCCACCTTACAACAGGGTCGGGTTGAAGCTTTCTTT. Its protein product is CATLQQGRVEAFF.

About this clone: Different DNA sequences within this sample yield the same CDR3. This chain connects TRBV5-4 to TRBJ1-5; perhaps TRBD1 as D (5 bases). The length of the CDR3 is 15 residues. V was cut by 0 bases and J by 2 bases, with 9 bases left in between. The V gene's germline CDR1 is SGHNT and CDR2 YYREEE (reference sequence). CDR3 protein: CASSLGGSGNQPQHF. CDR3 nucleotides: TGTGCCAGCAGCTTGGGGGGCTCGGGCAATCAGCCCCAGCATTTT.

The chain uses TRBV27 and TRBJ1-6, with 7 bases matching TRBD1. Germline lookup yields CDR1 MNHEY and CDR2 SMNVEV (reference sequence). With V trimmed by 6 bases and J by 7 bases, 9 bases remained unmatched. The CDR3 has 15 residues. The CDR3 DNA follows: TGTGCCAGCAGCCTCGGGACAGCACAGAATTCACCCCTCCACTTT. Translating gives CASSLGTAQNSPLHF.

The V call is TRBV7-2, the J call TRBJ1-5, with D unclear. The germline V and J ends were trimmed by 5 bases and 3 bases, with 11 bases remaining between them. CDR1 and CDR2 (germline): SGHTA, FQGNSA. The CDR3 totals 14 residues. The CDR3 loop is CASSPGGPNQPQHF. The CDR3 region has the DNA TGTGCCAGCAGCCCAGGAGGGCCCAATCAGCCCCAGCATTTT.

In its sample, this clone was seen once. The V and J genes are TRBV4-1 and TRBJ2-3; TRBD2 matches at 13 bases. Per the germline V gene, CDR1 is MGHRA and CDR2 is YSYEKL. This CDR3 contains 17 residues. V trimming: 2 bases; J trimming: 5 bases; junction bases outside the gene matches: 7. CDR3 bases: TGCGCCAGCAGCCAAAAGGCTACTAGCGGGGGGGTAGATACGCAGTATTTT. Translating gives CASSQKATSGGVDTQYF.

This clone was found once. The rearrangement joins TRBV9 to TRBJ1-4, with 9 positions matching TRBD1. Germline V gives CDR1 SGDLS, CDR2 YYNGEE. The CDR3 loop spans 17 amino acids. Trimming took 3 bases from V and 0 from J; bases not matched to a gene: 6. This CDR3 reads CASSGTGALATNEKLFF. CDR3 nucleotides: TGTGCCAGCAGCGGGACAGGGGCGCTGGCAACTAATGAAAAACTGTTTTTT.

V gene TRBV6-5 combines with J gene TRBJ1-2; perhaps TRBD1 as D (6 bases). CDR1 MNHEY and CDR2 SVGAGI come from the germline V gene. The V end was cut by 0 bases, the J end by 0 bases, with 8 bases between. The CDR3 totals 15 residues. CDR3 coding DNA: TGTGCCAGCAGTTACTCCTGGACAGCTAACTATGGCTACACCTTC. Translation gives CASSYSWTANYGYTF.